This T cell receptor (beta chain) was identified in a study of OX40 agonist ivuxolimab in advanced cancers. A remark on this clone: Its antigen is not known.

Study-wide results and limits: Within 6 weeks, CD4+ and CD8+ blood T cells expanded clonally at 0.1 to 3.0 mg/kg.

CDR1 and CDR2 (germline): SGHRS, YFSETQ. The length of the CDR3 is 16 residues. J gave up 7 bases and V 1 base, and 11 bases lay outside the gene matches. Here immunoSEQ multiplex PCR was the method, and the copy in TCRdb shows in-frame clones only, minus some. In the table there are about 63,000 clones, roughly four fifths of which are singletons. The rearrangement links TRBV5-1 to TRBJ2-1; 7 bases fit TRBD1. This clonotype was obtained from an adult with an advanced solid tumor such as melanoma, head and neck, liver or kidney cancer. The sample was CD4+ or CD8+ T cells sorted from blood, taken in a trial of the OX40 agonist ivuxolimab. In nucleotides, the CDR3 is TGCGCCAGCAGCTTGTCCACCGGGACAGTTCTAAATGAGCAGTTCTTC. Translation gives CASSLSTGTVLNEQFF.